This entry is about one T cell receptor beta chain. Its target antigen remains unknown. Per-base quality was not reported, and no clone a single base away is much larger than it. The CDR3 covers 17 residues, taking in both the cysteine and the phenylalanine. CDR3 DNA is the only sequence kept; it has 51 bases, read in frame from the first base. Clipping removes 0 bases from V and 0 bases from J, with 2 as the unmatched junction base count. According to the germline V gene (reference sequence), CDR1 reads MNHEY and CDR2 reads SMNVEV. Specimens of bladder lesions were obtained during transurethral resection and kept at -80C. DNA was isolated from the bladder specimens obtained at transurethral resection. The data were taken from a study of T cell repertoires in urothelial bladder cancer (dated by TCRdb to the late 2010s). Background on the whole study: Of the approximately 12 resected lesions, three were clinically staged as cT0, three as cTa, three as cT1 and three as cT2 or greater. Some twelve patients with bladder lesions undergoing transurethral resection were identified prospectively. Eleven to twelve resected bladder lesions, consisting of urothelial carcinoma (UC+) and benign (UC-) specimens, were examined. TCR repertoire clonality in bladder tumors was compared with TCR repertoire clonality in benign bladder inflammation. The investigation overall reported the following: In carcinoma specimens, up to 17% of infiltrating lymphocytes were accounted for by a single T-cell clone, compared with under 2.5% in benign specimens. Median tumor infiltrating lymphocyte percentage was about 2% in carcinoma specimens and approximately 13% in benign specimens. Urothelial carcinoma specimens contained fewer T cells than benign specimens, with a median of approximately 5,100 versus 26,000.

The immunoSEQ assay was used to sequence the CDR3 region of the TCR beta chain. As for the original processing: For every specimen, the T-cell fraction, clonal dominance and maximum TCR clone frequency were calculated. TCRdb carries this immuneACCESS record with in-frame sequences only. Its versions omit some clonotypes, under half of them owing to an unresolved V gene in the studies checked, with the rest unexplained. The DNA was the basis for D and trimming; V, J and clone size are from that table. In all, the sample holds over 10,000 clones, and 66% of those were seen once. 8% to 9% of the sample goes to the ten largest clones.

Sequenced input: tumor-infiltrating cells from bladder cancer. The rearrangement combines TRBV27 with TRBJ2-6; 7 bases in the junction line up with TRBD2. The sequence was obtained from a human donor with urothelial carcinoma. The DNA reads as follows: TGTGCCAGCAGTTTATCAGCGGGGAGCTCTGGGGCCAACGTCCTGACTTTC. It translates to CASSLSAGSSGANVLTF.